Below are 10 T cell receptor beta chains sequenced from a single sample in a study of blood T cells in healthy people across ages. Primed by a sample-barcoded 5' primer and a J-beta primer mix, a second PCR proceeded for about 6 to 12 cycles. A single record per CDR3 protein comes from TCRdb applying MiXCR to the 5' RACE reads. The sample contains roughly 1,500,000 distinct CDR3 sequences, roughly 30% of which appear only once. Material: blood. The receptors stem from a woman aged 25 to 39 in good health.

The CDR3 DNA reads TGTGCCACCAGCATTTATTCGGGAGCCCCTGAAGCTTTCTTT. Residues: CATSIYSGAPEAFF. The rearrangement links TRBV15 to TRBJ1-1; D is uncertain. V was pared by 4 bases and J by 6 bases, with 15 bases between. The V gene's germline CDR1 is LNHNV and CDR2 YYDKDF (reference sequence). This CDR3 has 14 amino acids.

CDR3: CASSPWDGNSGYYEQYF. The DNA for the CDR3 is TGTGCCAGCAGCCCCTGGGACGGCAATAGCGGCTACTACGAGCAGTACTTC. The V call is TRBV7-8, the J call TRBJ2-7, with D possibly matching TRBD2 (6 bases). The CDR3 spans 17 residues. Trimming took 5 bases from V and 3 from J, leaving 23 bases between them. Germline assignment: CDR1 SGHVS and CDR2 FQNEAQ.

The genes are TRBV6-5 and TRBJ2-5, with D tentatively TRBD2 (6 bases). The V end lost 6 bases, the J end lost 1 base, and 12 bases lay between the germline ends. Germline CDR1 and CDR2: MNHEY and SVGAGI. This CDR3 is built from 14 residues. CDR3 DNA: TGTGCCAGCAGGGAGGGGAGCTTCCAAGAGACCCAGTACTTC. Its translation is CASREGSFQETQYF.

V and J are TRBV7-8 and TRBJ1-2; a weak D match, TRBD1 (5 bases). Trimming pared 9 bases from V and 4 bases from J, leaving 15 bases between. This CDR3 has 13 residues. The germline V gene encodes CDR1 SGHVS and CDR2 FQNEAQ. CDR3 residues: CASRDGASYGYTF. CDR3 sequence (DNA): TGTGCCAGTCGTGACGGGGCCTCCTATGGCTACACCTTC.

This rearrangement joins TRBV27 to TRBJ1-1; weak D call: TRBD1 (5 bases). Germline V lookup: CDR1 MNHEY, CDR2 SMNVEV (reference sequence). This CDR3 region has 12 residues. The V end was cut by 6 bases, the J end by 8 bases, with 13 bases between. CDR3 in DNA: TGTGCCAGCAGCACAAACCGGGGGGAAGCTTTCTTT. Its protein is CASSTNRGEAFF.

Only one count was recorded for this clonotype. V usage is TRBV3-1 and J usage is TRBJ2-5; 13 positions match TRBD2. The V gene's germline CDR1 is LGHDT and CDR2 YNNKEL (reference sequence). This CDR3 has 18 amino acids. V trimming: 2 bases; J trimming: 1 base; junction bases outside the gene matches: 7. The CDR3, as DNA: TGTGCCAGCAGCCAACTCAAGGGACTAGCGGGAATCCAAGAGACCCAGTACTTC. Translation: CASSQLKGLAGIQETQYF.

This clonotype was detected only a few times. This chain connects TRBV4-2 to TRBJ2-1, with D possibly TRBD2 on 6 matching bases. The germline V gene has CDR1 LGHNA and CDR2 YNFKEQ. V was cut by 3 bases and J by 6 bases, with 21 bases left in between. The CDR3 covers 17 residues. As DNA, the CDR3 is TGTGCCAGCAGCCATCCCGCCGGGACTGGCAATTCCAATGAGCAGTTCTTC. Protein: CASSHPAGTGNSNEQFF.

This clonotype has a handful of counts. This chain uses TRBV12-3 or TRBV12-4 with TRBJ1-2; TRBD1 agrees at 9 bases. V shed 6 bases and J 7 bases; nucleotides not matched to a gene: 12. The CDR3 consists of 15 residues. The CDR3 region has the DNA TGTGCCAGCAGCTCGACAGGGGGTGCCTCGTCTGGCTACACCTTC. This translates into CASSSTGGASSGYTF.

The chain has TRBV28 and TRBJ2-7, with D possibly matching TRBD1 (7 bases). This CDR3 region has 15 residues. Trimming removed 10 bases from V and 0 bases from J, with 19 bases in between. Germline V gene data show CDR1 as MDHEN and CDR2 as SYDVKM. The CDR3 sequence is CATKTGGTDSYEQYF. In DNA form, the CDR3 reads TGTGCCACCAAGACAGGCGGGACAGACTCCTACGAGCAGTACTTC.

This sequence joins TRBV7-9 and TRBJ2-3, with 9 bases aligning to TRBD1. Germline assignment: CDR1 SEHNR and CDR2 FQNEAQ (reference sequence). The CDR3 is 16 amino acids. V dropped 7 bases and J dropped 3; count of bases not matched to a gene: 11. CDR3 sequence: CASTWGGDRVTDTQYF. The CDR3 DNA reads TGTGCCAGCACCTGGGGCGGGGACAGGGTAACAGATACGCAGTATTTT.